These 3 T cell receptor beta chains were sequenced from one sample in a study of T cell responses to AZD1222 COVID-19 vaccine (dated by TCRdb to the early 2020s). What the time point label conveys for this sample: baseline before first vaccination. What this sample's treatment or condition label stands for: meningococcal conjugate vaccine given as trial control. The library was obtained by the immunoSEQ multiplex PCR assay. Sourced from immuneACCESS, this table was stored by TCRdb with only in-frame sequences that have V and J called. A share of the clones is absent; for the studies checked, an unresolved V gene accounts for under half, and the remainder has no known explanation. This sample is represented by 120,000 to 150,000 clones; approximately 90% of them were singletons. Approximately 3% of the sample is in the top ten clones. This sample comprised peripheral blood, obtained on day 0 of MenACWY control vaccination. These receptors were obtained from an adult in good health.

This chain connects TRBV12-5 to TRBJ1-5; D might be TRBD1 (6 bases). The CDR3 covers 18 residues. Trimming removed 5 bases at V and 1 base at J, with 21 bases between. CDR1 is LGHNT and CDR2 is FRNRAP in the germline V gene. The CDR3 DNA is TGTGCTAGTGGTCCCAGCACAGGGTCAGGATTAAGCAATCAGCCCCAGCATTTT. It yields the protein CASGPSTGSGLSNQPQHF. The full variable domain, with the rest looked up from reference TRBV12-5 and TRBJ1-5, is DARVTQTPRHKVTEMGQEVTMRCQPILGHNTVFWYRQTMMQGLELLAYFRNRAPLDDSGMPKDRFSAEMPDATLATLKIQPSEPRDSAVYFCASGPSTGSGLSNQPQHFGDGTRLSIL.

The chain joins TRBV18 to TRBJ1-3, with D unclear. The ends were cut back, 2 bases at V and 1 base at J, with 6 bases in the middle. The CDR3 runs 14 residues. The germline V gene has CDR1 KGHSH and CDR2 LQKENI. CDR3 DNA sequence: TGTGCCAGCTCACCAGAAGCTTCTGGAAACACCATATATTTT. Its translation: CASSPEASGNTIYF.

This clone was seen a few times. The V gene is TRBV27, the J gene TRBJ2-3; no firm D call. V lost 6 bases, J lost 2 bases, and 9 bases lay in between. CDR1 is MNHEY, CDR2 SMNVEV, per germline (reference sequence). The CDR3 is 13 residues long. The CDR3 region is CASRHKNTDTQYF. As DNA, the CDR3 is TGTGCCAGCAGACATAAAAACACAGATACGCAGTATTTT.